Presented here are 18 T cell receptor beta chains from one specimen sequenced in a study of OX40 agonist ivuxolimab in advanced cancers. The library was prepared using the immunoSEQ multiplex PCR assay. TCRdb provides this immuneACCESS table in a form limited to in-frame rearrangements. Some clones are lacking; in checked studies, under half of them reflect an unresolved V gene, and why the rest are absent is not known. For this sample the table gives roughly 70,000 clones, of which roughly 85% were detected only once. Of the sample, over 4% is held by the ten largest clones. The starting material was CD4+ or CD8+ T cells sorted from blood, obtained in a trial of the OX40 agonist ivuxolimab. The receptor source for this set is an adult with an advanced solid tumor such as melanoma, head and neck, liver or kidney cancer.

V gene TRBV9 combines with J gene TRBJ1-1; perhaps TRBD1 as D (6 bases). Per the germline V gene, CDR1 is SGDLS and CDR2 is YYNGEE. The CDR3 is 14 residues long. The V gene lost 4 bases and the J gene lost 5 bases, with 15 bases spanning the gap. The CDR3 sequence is CASSPPGGVTEAFF. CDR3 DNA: TGTGCCAGCAGCCCCCCCGGGGGCGTAACTGAAGCTTTCTTT.

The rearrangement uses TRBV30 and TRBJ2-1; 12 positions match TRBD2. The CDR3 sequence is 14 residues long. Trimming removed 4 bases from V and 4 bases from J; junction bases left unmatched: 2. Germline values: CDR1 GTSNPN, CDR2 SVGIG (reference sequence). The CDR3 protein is CAWNLAGGYNEQFF. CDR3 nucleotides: TGTGCCTGGAACCTAGCGGGAGGGTACAATGAGCAGTTCTTC.

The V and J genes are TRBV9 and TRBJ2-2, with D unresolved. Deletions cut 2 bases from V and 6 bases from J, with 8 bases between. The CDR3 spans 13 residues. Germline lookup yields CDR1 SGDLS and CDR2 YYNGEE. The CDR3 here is CASSVQDPGELFF. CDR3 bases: TGTGCCAGCAGCGTCCAAGATCCCGGGGAGCTGTTTTTT.

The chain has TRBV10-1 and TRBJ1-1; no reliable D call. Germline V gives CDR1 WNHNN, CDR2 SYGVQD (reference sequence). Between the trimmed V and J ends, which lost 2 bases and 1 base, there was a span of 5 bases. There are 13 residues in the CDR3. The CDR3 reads CASSETRNTEAFF. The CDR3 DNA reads TGCGCCAGCAGTGAGACCAGGAACACTGAAGCTTTCTTT.

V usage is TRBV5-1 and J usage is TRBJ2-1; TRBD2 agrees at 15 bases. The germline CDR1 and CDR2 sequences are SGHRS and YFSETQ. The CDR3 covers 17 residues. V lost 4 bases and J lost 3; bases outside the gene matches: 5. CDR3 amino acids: CASSTGLAGGIYNEQFF. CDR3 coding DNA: TGCGCCAGCAGCACGGGACTAGCGGGAGGAATCTACAATGAGCAGTTCTTC.

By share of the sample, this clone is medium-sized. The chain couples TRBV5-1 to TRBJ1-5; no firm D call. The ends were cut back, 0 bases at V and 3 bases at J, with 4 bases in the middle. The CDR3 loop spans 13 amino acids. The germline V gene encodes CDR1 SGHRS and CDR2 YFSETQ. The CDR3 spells CASSLEINQPQHF. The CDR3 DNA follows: TGCGCCAGCAGCTTGGAAATCAATCAGCCCCAGCATTTT.

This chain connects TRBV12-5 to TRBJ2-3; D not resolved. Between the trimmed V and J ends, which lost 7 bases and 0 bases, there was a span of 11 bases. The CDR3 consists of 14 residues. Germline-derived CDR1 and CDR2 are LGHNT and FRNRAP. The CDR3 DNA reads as TGTGCTAGTGCCCTCCTACTGAGCACAGATACGCAGTATTTT. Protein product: CASALLLSTDTQYF.

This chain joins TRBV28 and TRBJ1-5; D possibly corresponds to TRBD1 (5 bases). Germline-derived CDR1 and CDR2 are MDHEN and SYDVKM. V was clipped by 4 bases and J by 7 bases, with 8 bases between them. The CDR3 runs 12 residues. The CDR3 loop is CASSSGGQPQHF. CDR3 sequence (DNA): TGTGCCAGCAGTTCGGGGGGGCAGCCCCAGCATTTT.

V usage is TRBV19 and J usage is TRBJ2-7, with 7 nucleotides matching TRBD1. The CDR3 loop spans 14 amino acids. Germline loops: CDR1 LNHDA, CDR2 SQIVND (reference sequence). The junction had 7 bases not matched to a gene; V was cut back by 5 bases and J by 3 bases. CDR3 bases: TGTGCCAGTAGTTCCCGGACAGGAAACTACGAGCAGTACTTC. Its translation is CASSSRTGNYEQYF.

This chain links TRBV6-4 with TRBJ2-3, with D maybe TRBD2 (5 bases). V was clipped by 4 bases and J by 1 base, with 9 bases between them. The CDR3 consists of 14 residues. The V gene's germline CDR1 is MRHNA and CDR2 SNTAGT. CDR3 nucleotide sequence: TGTGCCAGCAGTGGCCGGGGAGGCACAGATACGCAGTATTTT. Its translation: CASSGRGGTDTQYF.

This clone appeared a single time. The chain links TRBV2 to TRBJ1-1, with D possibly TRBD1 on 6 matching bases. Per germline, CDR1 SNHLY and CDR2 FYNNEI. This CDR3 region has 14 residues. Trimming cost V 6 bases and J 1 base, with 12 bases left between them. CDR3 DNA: TGTGCCAGCAGGGGAGGACAGAGGAACACTGAAGCTTTCTTT. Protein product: CASRGGQRNTEAFF.

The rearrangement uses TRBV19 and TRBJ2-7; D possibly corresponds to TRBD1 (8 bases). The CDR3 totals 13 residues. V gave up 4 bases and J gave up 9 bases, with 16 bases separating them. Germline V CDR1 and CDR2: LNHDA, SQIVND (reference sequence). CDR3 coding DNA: TGTGCCAGTAGTAGCGGACAGGGAGGGAGGCAGTACTTC. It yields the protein CASSSGQGGRQYF.

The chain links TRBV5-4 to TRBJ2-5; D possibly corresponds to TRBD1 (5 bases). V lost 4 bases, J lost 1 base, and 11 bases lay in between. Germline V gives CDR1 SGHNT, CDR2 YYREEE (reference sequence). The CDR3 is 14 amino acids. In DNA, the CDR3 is TGTGCCAGCAGCCACTACAGGCGCCAAGAGACCCAGTACTTC. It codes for CASSHYRRQETQYF. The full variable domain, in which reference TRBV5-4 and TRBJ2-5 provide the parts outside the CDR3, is ETGVTQSPTHLIKTRGQQVTLRCSSQSGHNTVSWYQQALGQGPQFIFQYYREEENGRGNFPPRFSGLQFPNYSSELNVNALELDDSALYLCASSHYRRQETQYFGPGTRLLVL.

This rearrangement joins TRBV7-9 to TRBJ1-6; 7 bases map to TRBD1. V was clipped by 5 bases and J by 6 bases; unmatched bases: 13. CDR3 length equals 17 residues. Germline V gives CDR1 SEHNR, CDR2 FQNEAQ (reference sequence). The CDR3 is CASSTHDREGSNSPLHF. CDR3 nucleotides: TGTGCCAGCAGCACCCATGACAGGGAGGGAAGTAATTCACCCCTCCACTTT.

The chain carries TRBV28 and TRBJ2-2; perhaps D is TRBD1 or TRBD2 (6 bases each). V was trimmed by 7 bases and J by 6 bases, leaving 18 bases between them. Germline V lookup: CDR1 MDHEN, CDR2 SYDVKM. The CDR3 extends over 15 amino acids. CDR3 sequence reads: CASTSTGGRAGELFF. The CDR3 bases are TGTGCCAGCACTTCGACTGGGGGGCGGGCCGGGGAGCTGTTTTTT.

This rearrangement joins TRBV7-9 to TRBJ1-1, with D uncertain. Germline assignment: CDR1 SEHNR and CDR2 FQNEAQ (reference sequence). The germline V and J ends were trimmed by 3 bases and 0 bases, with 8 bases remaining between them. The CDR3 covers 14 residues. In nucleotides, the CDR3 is TGTGCCAGCAGCTTGGACGGCATGAACACTGAAGCTTTCTTT. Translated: CASSLDGMNTEAFF.

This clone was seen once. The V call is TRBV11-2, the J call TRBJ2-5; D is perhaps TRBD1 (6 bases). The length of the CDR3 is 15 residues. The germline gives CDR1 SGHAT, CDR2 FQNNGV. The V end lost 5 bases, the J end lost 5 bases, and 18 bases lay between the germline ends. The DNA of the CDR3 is TGTGCCAGCAGCCGGGGCCCAGGGGCAGGGGAGACCCAGTACTTC. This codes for CASSRGPGAGETQYF.

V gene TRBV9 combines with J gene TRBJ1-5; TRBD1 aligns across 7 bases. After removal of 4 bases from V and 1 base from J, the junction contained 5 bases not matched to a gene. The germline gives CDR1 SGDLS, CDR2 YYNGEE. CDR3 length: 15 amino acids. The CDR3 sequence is CASSPTGLSNQPQHF. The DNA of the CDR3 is TGTGCCAGCAGCCCGACAGGGTTGAGCAATCAGCCCCAGCATTTT.